This TCR beta chain is drawn from a study of blood T cells in healthy people across ages. Healthy Russian Caucasian donors spanned ages about 6 to 95 years. A second PCR of 7 to 11 cycles used a sample-barcoded 5' primer and a J-beta primer mix. TCRdb passed the 5' RACE reads through MiXCR, listing each CDR3 protein once. In the table there are 700,000 to 950,000 distinct CDR3 sequences, around 46% of which are singletons. This clonotype was seen more than once but under ten times. Its antigen is currently unknown. The V gene end was trimmed by 8 bases and the J gene end by 7 bases; junction bases not matched to a gene: 9. The CDR3 contains 15 residues. Germline loops: CDR1 LGHNA, CDR2 YNFKEQ. Study outcomes and limitations: Bulk PBMC profiling left naive and antigen-experienced comparisons inconclusive. Older age coincided with a roughly linear decline in TCR beta diversity per million T cells.

This chain uses TRBV4-2 with TRBJ2-1, with 12 bases identical to TRBD2. This TCR was recovered from a woman aged 55-69 years in good health. The sample was blood. The CDR3 sequence is CASGSTSGGFNEQFF. The CDR3 nucleotides are TGTGCCAGCGGGTCAACTAGCGGGGGGTTTAATGAGCAGTTCTTC.